This TCR beta chain is from a study of blood T cell repertoires in COVID-19. The V and J ends lost 3 bases and 4 bases respectively, with 18 bases between them. Looked up from germline, CDR1 is MNHNS and CDR2 is SASEGT. The CDR3 runs 16 residues. Method: immunoSEQ multiplex PCR; TCRdb's copy keeps in-frame clones and lacks some. The repertoire includes 200,000 or so clones, about 93% of them detected once, and around 0.84% sits in the top ten. The source material was peripheral blood. The V gene is TRBV6-1, the J gene TRBJ1-2; possibly TRBD1 for D (6 bases). The sequence was obtained from a man in his 60s with COVID-19, enrolled during active disease. CDR3 sequence: CASSDGRQDWAYGYTF. DNA for the CDR3: TGTGCCAGCAGTGATGGAAGACAGGATTGGGCCTATGGCTACACCTTC.